This T cell receptor (beta chain) was sequenced for a study of blood T cells in healthy people across ages. General study points: Observed TCR beta diversity per million T cells went down as age went up. This fall followed a roughly linear course with age. Those diversity estimates obtained from one million T cells were thought to be underestimates.

This clonotype was seen a few times. Its cognate antigen is unknown. A second roughly 6 to 11 cycle PCR used barcoded and J-beta primers. Per sample, CDR3-containing paired-end reads numbered at least 2.5 million. TCRdb processed the 5' RACE reads anew with MiXCR; each CDR3 protein has one entry. Found here are about 730,000 distinct CDR3 sequences, about 40% of them singletons; the top ten hold 20% to 25%. The germline CDR1 and CDR2 sequences are SGHTA and FQGNSA. CDR3 length: 16 residues. J lost 2 bases, V lost 5 bases, and 10 bases had no gene match. The sample comprised blood. The origin of this receptor is a woman aged 55-69 years in good health. The chain joins TRBV7-2 to TRBJ2-3, with 7 bases matching TRBD2. The CDR3 DNA reads as TGTGCCAGCAGCCAAAGATCTAGCGGAACCACAGATACGCAGTATTTT. Amino acids: CASSQRSSGTTDTQYF.